This entry lists 25 T cell receptor beta chains sequenced from one sample in a study of cytomegalovirus exposure and HLA in healthy donors. Vbeta (60) and Jbeta (13) primers were used in the PCR. Only in-frame clones appear in the TCRdb table, and some are missing; sequencing was by immunoSEQ multiplex PCR. The repertoire holds fewer than 250,000 clones, around 79% seen once, with roughly 1.6% in the top ten. The sequenced sample was PBMCs. All receptors derive from a woman between 18 and 29 years old in good health and CMV-seronegative.

Only one count was recorded for this clone. The V and J genes are TRBV7-6 and TRBJ2-3; TRBD2 matches at 11 bases. The CDR3 sequence is 19 residues long. The germline V gene has CDR1 SGHVS and CDR2 FNYEAQ. Unmatched junction bases numbered 13, after V lost 3 bases and J lost 2 bases. CDR3 nucleotides: TGTGCCAGCAGCTTCACCGCCCAGCTAGCGGGAGGACTCACAGATACGCAGTATTTT. Amino acids: CASSFTAQLAGGLTDTQYF. Full variable domain (rest looked up from reference TRBV7-6 and TRBJ2-3): GAGVSQSPRYKVTKRGQDVALRCDPISGHVSLYWYRQALGQGPEFLTYFNYEAQQDKSGLPNDRFSAERPEGSISTLTIQRTEQRDSAMYRCASSFTAQLAGGLTDTQYFGPGTRLTVL.

J is TRBJ2-7 and V is TRBV5-6; no clear D. The germline gives CDR1 SGHDT, CDR2 YYEEEE. This CDR3 contains 16 residues. Trimming left V 0 bases short and J 4 bases short, with 17 bases between. In DNA, the CDR3 is TGTGCCAGCAGCTTGGTCCGTCGCGGAAGTGCATACGAGCAGTACTTC. It encodes CASSLVRRGSAYEQYF.

For the CDR3, the DNA is TGTGCCAGCAGCCCCAGACAGGGACCTAACTATGGCTACACCTTC. Its protein product is CASSPRQGPNYGYTF. This chain uses TRBV9 with TRBJ1-2; 7 bases are a match to TRBD1. The germline CDR1 and CDR2 sequences are SGDLS and YYNGEE. This CDR3 comprises 15 residues. V lost 4 bases and J lost 0; bases outside the gene matches: 6.

The chain is built from TRBV18 and TRBJ2-1; 11 nucleotides match TRBD1. The CDR3 totals 18 residues. Unmatched junction bases numbered 8, after V lost 2 bases and J lost 2 bases. Germline loops: CDR1 KGHSH, CDR2 LQKENI. The CDR3 here is CASSPDTGQGATYNEQFF. The CDR3 DNA is TGTGCCAGCTCACCAGACACTGGACAGGGGGCAACCTACAATGAGCAGTTCTTC.

The rearrangement joins TRBV30 to TRBJ2-7, with 13 bases lining up with TRBD2. This CDR3 contains 16 residues. J was trimmed by 3 bases and V by 1 base; bases with no gene match: 6. CDR1 GTSNPN and CDR2 SVGIG come from the germline V gene (reference sequence). The CDR3 DNA reads as TGTGCCTGGAGTGCCTCGACTAGCGGGGGGTTCTACGAGCAGTACTTC. It encodes CAWSASTSGGFYEQYF.

The chain employs TRBV21-1 and TRBJ2-7; the table's D call of TRBD2 was not tested on the DNA. TRBV21-1 is described as a pseudogene. The CDR3 consists of 14 residues. Here the CDR3 reads CASSKHWSSYEQYF. The DNA of the CDR3 is TGTGCCAGCAGCAAACACTGGAGCTCCTACGAGCAGTACTTC.

The table lists this clone with a few counts. The chain combines TRBV27 with TRBJ1-1; weak D call: TRBD1 (5 bases). The germline gives CDR1 MNHEY, CDR2 SMNVEV (reference sequence). Trimming shortened V by 10 bases and J by 3 bases, and 15 bases separated the two germline ends. The CDR3 sequence is 13 residues long. The CDR3 spells CATLWGRDTEAFF. DNA for the CDR3: TGTGCCACCTTGTGGGGGAGGGACACTGAAGCTTTCTTT.

This clone came up once. The chain recombines TRBV7-6 with TRBJ2-5; 9 bases are a match to TRBD2. The germline V gene encodes CDR1 SGHVS and CDR2 FNYEAQ. This CDR3 is built from 14 residues. The trim removed 2 bases at V and 2 bases at J, leaving 0 bases unmatched. CDR3 region: CASSLLAGQETQYF. CDR3 DNA sequence: TGTGCCAGCAGCTTACTAGCGGGACAAGAGACCCAGTACTTC.

J is TRBJ2-7 and V is TRBV15, with 8 bases aligning to TRBD1. The CDR3 contains 14 residues. The V gene end was trimmed by 4 bases and the J gene end by 1 base; junction bases not matched to a gene: 3. Germline lookup yields CDR1 LNHNV and CDR2 YYDKDF (reference sequence). CDR3 in amino acids: CATSKDRASYEQYF. The DNA of the CDR3 is TGTGCCACCAGCAAGGACAGGGCTTCCTACGAGCAGTACTTC. The full variable domain, in which reference TRBV15 and TRBJ2-7 provide the parts outside the CDR3, is DAMVIQNPRYQVTQFGKPVTLSCSQTLNHNVMYWYQQKSSQAPKLLFHYYDKDFNNEADTPDNFQSRRPNTSFCFLDIRSPGLGDTAMYLCATSKDRASYEQYFGPGTRLTVT.

V and J are TRBV7-8 and TRBJ2-7, with D possibly matching TRBD2 (6 bases). Trimming pared 5 bases from V and 4 bases from J, leaving 18 bases between. Germline V gene sequence: CDR1 SGHVS, CDR2 FQNEAQ. The CDR3 loop spans 15 amino acids. The CDR3 DNA reads TGTGCCAGCAGCCAACAGACGGAGGGTTTGTACGAGCAGTACTTC. Translated: CASSQQTEGLYEQYF. The whole variable domain, filled in from reference TRBV7-8 and TRBJ2-7, reads GAGVSQSPRYKVAKRGQDVALRCDPISGHVSLFWYQQALGQGPEFLTYFQNEAQLDKSGLPSDRFFAERPEGSVSTLKIQRTQQEDSAVYLCASSQQTEGLYEQYFGPGTRLTVT.

This rearrangement joins TRBV28 to TRBJ2-5; TRBD1 aligns across 10 bases. The CDR3 is made up of 17 amino acids. Trimming at V came to 2 bases and at J to 3 bases, leaving 9 bases not matched to a gene. Germline CDR1 reads MDHEN; CDR2 reads SYDVKM. The CDR3 is CASSLLSGDRGKETQYF. The CDR3 DNA reads TGTGCCAGCAGTTTACTGTCAGGGGACAGGGGAAAAGAGACCCAGTACTTC.

There are a few counts of this clone. The rearrangement uses TRBV5-6 and TRBJ1-1, with D possibly TRBD1 on 6 matching bases. Germline V gene lookup returns CDR1 SGHDT and CDR2 YYEEEE. Trimming removed 4 bases from V and 7 bases from J, with 17 bases in between. The CDR3 covers 14 residues. The CDR3 DNA reads as TGTGCCAGCAGCCTCGGATGGGGGCTCGGTGAAGCTTTCTTT. Protein: CASSLGWGLGEAFF.

The CDR3 loop reads CASTTEDSWNTQYF. CDR3 bases: TGTGCCAGTACCACCGAAGACAGCTGGAATACGCAGTATTTT. The chain has TRBV19 and TRBJ2-3, with D tentatively TRBD1 (5 bases). The germline CDR1 and CDR2 sequences are LNHDA and SQIVND (reference sequence). The V end lost 7 bases, the J end lost 7 bases, and 18 bases lay between the germline ends. The CDR3 runs 14 residues.

With regard to this clone: Relative to the germline gene, one junction end is altered; a read error may explain this. The gene calls are TRBV7-9 and TRBJ2-2; 7 nucleotides line up with TRBD1. Germline V lookup: CDR1 SEHNR, CDR2 FQNEAQ (reference sequence). The CDR3 extends over 15 amino acids. The CDR3 spells CSSSPGTANTGELFF. The CDR3, as DNA: TGTTCCAGCAGCCCCGGGACAGCAAACACCGGGGAGCTGTTTTTT.

The rearrangement joins TRBV27 to TRBJ1-4, with 9 bases identical to TRBD1. J gave up 4 bases and V 6 bases, and 3 bases lay outside the gene matches. This CDR3 comprises 14 residues. Looked up from germline, CDR1 is MNHEY and CDR2 is SMNVEV (reference sequence). The DNA of the CDR3 is TGTGCCAGCAGCGGACAGGGGTATAATGAAAAACTGTTTTTT. This codes for CASSGQGYNEKLFF.

This clone came up a few times. V gene TRBV7-2 combines with J gene TRBJ1-2; 9 positions match TRBD1. The CDR3 contains 14 residues. V gave up 5 bases and J gave up 8 bases; unmatched junction bases: 9. The germline V gene has CDR1 SGHTA and CDR2 FQGNSA. Written as DNA, the CDR3 is TGTGCCAGCAGCCCGGACAGGGGATACCAGGGCTACACCTTC. The encoded protein is CASSPDRGYQGYTF.

The chain uses TRBV29-1 and TRBJ2-5, with 7 bases identical to TRBD1. V trimming: 8 bases; J trimming: 0 bases; junction bases outside the gene matches: 9. Germline CDR1 is SQVTM and CDR2 is ANQGSEA. The CDR3 sequence is 14 residues long. The DNA for the CDR3 is TGCAGCTCCGTGGGGCAGGGGGACCAAGAGACCCAGTACTTC. Protein sequence: CSSVGQGDQETQYF.

The chain joins TRBV19 to TRBJ1-2, with 10 bases lining up with TRBD1. The J segment lost 10 bases and the V segment lost 4 bases, leaving 6 bases of the junction unmatched. Germline V gene sequence: CDR1 LNHDA, CDR2 SQIVND (reference sequence). There are 13 residues in the CDR3. CDR3 coding DNA: TGTGCCAGTAGTAGCACCGGGACAGGGGTCTACACCTTC. The encoded protein is CASSSTGTGVYTF.

This chain joins TRBV6-6 and TRBJ1-1; D gene unclear. From germline, CDR1 is MNHNY and CDR2 SVGAGI (reference sequence). The length of the CDR3 is 13 residues. V was pared by 3 bases and J by 3 bases, with 8 bases between. CDR3 sequence: CASSYVLHTEAFF. Here the CDR3 DNA reads TGTGCCAGCAGTTATGTACTCCACACTGAAGCTTTCTTT.

This clone was found a few times. The chain recombines TRBV28 with TRBJ2-6; D uncertain. V was cut by 10 bases and J by 0 bases, with 10 bases left in between. Germline V gene data show CDR1 as MDHEN and CDR2 as SYDVKM. The CDR3 has 14 amino acids. The CDR3 DNA reads TGTGCCATCCTGAGGAGCTCTGGGGCCAACGTCCTGACTTTC. Translation gives CAILRSSGANVLTF.

This clone appeared once. V and J are TRBV7-9 and TRBJ2-1, with a tentative D call TRBD1 (5 bases). The V end was cut by 5 bases, the J end by 6 bases, with 11 bases between. Germline CDR1 is SEHNR and CDR2 is FQNEAQ (reference sequence). The CDR3 totals 13 residues. The CDR3 reads CASSLGQSNEQFF. CDR3 nucleotides: TGTGCCAGCAGCCTGGGGCAGTCCAATGAGCAGTTCTTC. The variable domain in full, completed from reference TRBV7-9 and TRBJ2-1, reads DTGVSQNPRHKITKRGQNVTFRCDPISEHNRLYWYRQTLGQGPEFLTYFQNEAQLEKSRLLSDRFSAERPKGSFSTLEIQRTEQGDSAMYLCASSLGQSNEQFFGPGTRLTVL.

In its sample, this clone was seen a few times. The chain links TRBV5-6 to TRBJ1-1; a possible D gene is TRBD1 (5 bases). There are 14 residues in the CDR3. The V end lost 0 bases, the J end lost 5 bases, and 11 bases lay between the germline ends. The germline gives CDR1 SGHDT, CDR2 YYEEEE. The CDR3 here is CASSLVGRVTEAFF. The DNA of the CDR3 is TGTGCCAGCAGCTTGGTTGGCAGGGTGACTGAAGCTTTCTTT.

This clone was observed a few times. The identical CDR3 is also encoded by other nucleotide sequences in the sample. This chain links TRBV28 with TRBJ1-5, with D tentatively TRBD1 (5 bases). Germline assignment: CDR1 MDHEN and CDR2 SYDVKM. With 6 bases removed from V and 7 bases from J, the gap between germline ends came to 16 bases. This CDR3 region has 14 residues. Written as DNA, the CDR3 is TGTGCCAGCAGCCTAGCGGGGGGTTACCAGCCCCAGCATTTT. It codes for CASSLAGGYQPQHF.

The CDR3 protein is CASRGLAGADNEQFF. CDR3 DNA: TGCGCCAGCAGGGGACTAGCGGGGGCGGACAATGAGCAGTTCTTC. The chain carries TRBV5-1 and TRBJ2-1; 14 bases are a match to TRBD2. This CDR3 contains 15 residues. V gave up 5 bases and J gave up 5 bases; unmatched junction bases: 3. Germline loops: CDR1 SGHRS, CDR2 YFSETQ.

The CDR3 nucleotides read TGCGCCAGCAGCCAAAGGACTAGCGGCTACAATGAGCAGTTCTTC. This translates into CASSQRTSGYNEQFF. The rearrangement joins TRBV4-1 to TRBJ2-1; 10 bases are shared with TRBD2. CDR1 MGHRA and CDR2 YSYEKL come from the germline V gene. CDR3 size: 15 residues. The junction had 1 base not matched to a gene; V was cut back by 2 bases and J by 3 bases.